This TCR beta chain was recovered during a study of blood T cell repertoires in COVID-19. Original analysis: It was from reference gene primer amplification that nucleated cell counts were estimated. Assay used: immunoSEQ multiplex PCR; TCRdb lists only in-frame clones, some missing. From that table come the V and J calls and clone size; the DNA was used to work out D and trimming. The repertoire holds over 200,000 clones, with approximately 84% as singletons. Trimming pared 2 bases from V and 5 bases from J, leaving 18 bases between. The CDR3 has 17 amino acids. Germline assignment: CDR1 MDHEN and CDR2 SYDVKM. Patients of the Seattle cohort, enrolled during active infection, were followed longitudinally.

The sample comprised peripheral blood. The receptor comes from a man aged 50-59 years with COVID-19, enrolled during active disease. The chain couples TRBV28 to TRBJ1-4; D not resolved. The CDR3 region is CASSLTLRGGSNEKLFF. As DNA, the CDR3 is TGTGCCAGCAGTTTAACCCTTCGAGGAGGGTCCAATGAAAAACTGTTTTTT.